Following are 25 T cell receptor beta chains from one sample sequenced in a study of blood T cells in healthy people across ages. Through a sample-barcoded 5' primer and a J-beta primer mix, a second PCR was run for about 7 to 12 cycles. TCRdb re-analysed the 5' RACE reads in MiXCR, keeping a single row per CDR3 protein. In the table there are some 1.4 million distinct CDR3 sequences, approximately 38% of which are singletons. Sequenced material: blood. The receptors originated from a young woman in good health.

The chain is built from TRBV12-3 or TRBV12-4 and TRBJ2-1; no firm D call. CDR3 size: 12 residues. With 6 bases removed from V and 7 bases from J, the gap between germline ends came to 10 bases. The CDR3 loop is CASRGTENEQFF. DNA of the CDR3: TGTGCCAGCAGGGGCACAGAGAATGAGCAGTTCTTC.

This clonotype showed up many times. The chain has TRBV4-1 and TRBJ2-5, with a weak D call TRBD2 (6 bases). The CDR3 runs 16 residues. CDR1 and CDR2 (germline): MGHRA, YSYEKL. Trimming left V 4 bases short and J 1 base short, with 16 bases between. The CDR3 spells CASSRRASEFQETQYF. CDR3 coding DNA: TGCGCCAGCAGCCGGCGGGCTAGCGAGTTCCAAGAGACCCAGTACTTC.

This chain joins TRBV5-1 and TRBJ2-5, with 7 positions matching TRBD2. The CDR3 consists of 18 residues. V shed 0 bases, J shed 0 bases, and the junction held 11 bases outside the gene matches. Germline CDR1 SGHRS, CDR2 YFSETQ. CDR3 nucleotide sequence: TGCGCCAGCAGCTTGGCGCGGCAGGGAGGGTCCTACCAAGAGACCCAGTACTTC. Translated, it gives CASSLARQGGSYQETQYF.

The gene calls are TRBV7-9 and TRBJ1-1; 7 positions agree with TRBD1. This CDR3 contains 16 residues. Germline assignment: CDR1 SEHNR and CDR2 FQNEAQ (reference sequence). V lost 3 bases to trimming and J lost 0 bases; unmatched junction nucleotides: 7. The CDR3 sequence is CASSFSPGTVNTEAFF. DNA for the CDR3: TGTGCCAGCAGCTTTTCCCCCGGGACAGTGAACACTGAAGCTTTCTTT.

The chain employs TRBV2 and TRBJ2-3, with D possibly TRBD2 on 5 matching bases. The V end was cut by 4 bases, the J end by 2 bases, with 13 bases between. The CDR3 is 15 residues long. Germline loops: CDR1 SNHLY, CDR2 FYNNEI. CDR3: CASSGPTRITDTQYF. The CDR3 DNA sequence: TGTGCCAGCAGTGGTCCTACTAGGATCACAGATACGCAGTATTTT.

This clonotype was picked up a small number of times. The rearrangement joins TRBV6-5 to TRBJ2-2; unclear D gene. Germline CDR1 reads MNHEY; CDR2 reads SVGAGI. Between the trimmed V and J ends, which lost 0 bases and 3 bases, there was a span of 11 bases. The CDR3 is 16 amino acids. As DNA, the CDR3 is TGTGCCAGCAGTTACTCGTTCCCCTCTGACACCGGGGAGCTGTTTTTT. Its protein is CASSYSFPSDTGELFF.

V gene TRBV14 combines with J gene TRBJ1-2; D is undetermined. This CDR3 comprises 11 residues. V was cut by 5 bases and J by 8 bases, with 9 bases left in between. Germline V gives CDR1 SGHDN, CDR2 FVKESK. The CDR3 here is CASSNSEGYTF. The DNA of the CDR3 is TGTGCCAGCAGCAACAGTGAAGGCTACACCTTC.

The chain recombines TRBV20-1 with TRBJ1-6; 7 nucleotides line up with TRBD1. Trimming took 5 bases from V and 6 from J; bases not matched to a gene: 13. The CDR3 is 16 residues long. Germline values: CDR1 DFQATT, CDR2 SNEGSKA (reference sequence). The chain's CDR3 is CSAPNPAQGTNSPLHF. The CDR3 region has the DNA TGCAGTGCTCCGAACCCTGCACAGGGGACTAATTCACCCCTCCACTTT.

The V and J genes are TRBV3-1 and TRBJ1-2; tentatively, D is TRBD1 (6 bases). V was cut by 0 bases and J by 7 bases, with 15 bases left in between. Germline loops: CDR1 LGHDT, CDR2 YNNKEL (reference sequence). The CDR3 contains 15 residues. CDR3 DNA sequence: TGTGCCAGCAGCCAAGATCATAGGGGGGTGGGTGGCTACACCTTC. It is translated as CASSQDHRGVGGYTF. Full variable domain (outside the CDR3, taken from reference TRBV3-1 and TRBJ1-2): DTAVSQTPKYLVTQMGNDKSIKCEQNLGHDTMYWYKQDSKKFLKIMFSYNNKELIINETVPNRFSPKSPDKAHLNLHINSLELGDSAVYFCASSQDHRGVGGYTFGSGTRLTVV.

The V call is TRBV13, the J call TRBJ2-5, with TRBD2 matching over 11 bases. Germline-derived CDR1 and CDR2 are PRHDT and FYEKMQ (reference sequence). V lost 5 bases to trimming and J lost 11 bases; unmatched junction nucleotides: 13. CDR3 length equals 15 residues. The CDR3 loop reads CASSQGTSGVREQYF. CDR3 DNA sequence: TGTGCCAGCAGCCAAGGGACTAGCGGAGTCCGTGAGCAGTACTTC.

The CDR3, as DNA: TGCAGTGCTAGAGTGGCGGACAGGGGTTTGGAGACCCAGTACTTC. Protein sequence: CSARVADRGLETQYF. The rearrangement joins TRBV20-1 to TRBJ2-5; 9 bases line up with TRBD1. V was pared by 1 base and J by 5 bases, with 8 bases of the junction left unmatched. The V gene's germline CDR1 is DFQATT and CDR2 SNEGSKA (reference sequence). The CDR3 contains 15 residues.

In this sample, this clonotype turned up a few times. The V gene is TRBV4-1, the J gene TRBJ2-1; the D gene could be TRBD1 or TRBD2 (7 bases each). Looked up from germline, CDR1 is MGHRA and CDR2 is YSYEKL. This CDR3 is 17 amino acids long. V lost 2 bases, J lost 6 bases, and 20 bases lay in between. CDR3 bases: TGCGCCAGCAGCCAAAAAAGGGGGCGCGGGGGCCGCAATGAGCAGTTCTTC. This gives the protein CASSQKRGRGGRNEQFF.

The rearrangement joins TRBV5-6 to TRBJ1-1; no definite D call. V lost 4 bases, J lost 8 bases, and 12 bases lay in between. There are 12 residues in the CDR3. The germline CDR1 and CDR2 sequences are SGHDT and YYEEEE. For the CDR3, the DNA is TGTGCCAGCAGCCCCCTGGGAGGGGAAGCTTTCTTT. Amino acids: CASSPLGGEAFF.

This chain joins TRBV6-1 and TRBJ2-7; TRBD2 agrees at 10 bases. CDR3 length: 18 residues. Germline V gene sequence: CDR1 MNHNS, CDR2 SASEGT. V dropped 5 bases and J dropped 7; count of bases not matched to a gene: 20. The chain's CDR3 is CASSPGPQLAGYRNEQYF. The CDR3 nucleotides are TGTGCCAGCAGTCCAGGCCCCCAACTAGCGGGGTATCGCAATGAGCAGTACTTC.

DNA of the CDR3: TGTGCCAGCAGCCACTCCGGGACGGGACGGAACACTGAAGCTTTCTTT. Protein sequence: CASSHSGTGRNTEAFF. The chain recombines TRBV14 with TRBJ1-1; the D gene is possibly TRBD1 (5 bases). The germline gives CDR1 SGHDN, CDR2 FVKESK. This CDR3 comprises 16 residues. V lost 3 bases, J lost 1 base, and 15 bases lay in between.

This clonotype was detected ten times or more. The chain joins TRBV6-6 to TRBJ2-5; 7 nucleotides line up with TRBD2. This CDR3 is 13 amino acids long. Per the germline V gene, CDR1 is MNHNY and CDR2 is SVGAGI (reference sequence). V shed 9 bases and J 3 bases; nucleotides not matched to a gene: 7. The CDR3 reads CASSKGGEETQYF. The CDR3 bases are TGTGCCAGTTCCAAGGGAGGGGAAGAGACCCAGTACTTC.

The CDR3 DNA sequence: TGTGCCAGCATAGGGACTAGCGGTCACTACGAGCAGTACTTC. It yields the protein CASIGTSGHYEQYF. The V and J genes are TRBV27 and TRBJ2-7; the match to TRBD2 covers 11 bases. V was pared by 7 bases and J by 3 bases, with 5 bases of the junction left unmatched. Germline CDR1 MNHEY, CDR2 SMNVEV (reference sequence). The CDR3 totals 14 residues.

Notes on this clonotype: A junction boundary mismatches the germline segment, possibly from a read error. The chain couples TRBV10-3 to TRBJ1-2; the D gene is possibly TRBD1 (5 bases). CDR3 length equals 11 residues. Germline V gene sequence: CDR1 ENHRY, CDR2 SYGVKD. This CDR3 is CAISDGGGYNF. The CDR3 DNA is TGTGCCATCAGTGATGGGGGTGGCTACAACTTC.

The table lists this clonotype with a few counts. The chain uses TRBV6-2 or TRBV6-3 and TRBJ2-5; 7 bases map to TRBD2. CDR1 and CDR2 from the germline V gene are MNHEY and SVGEGT. V was pared by 0 bases and J by 5 bases, with 12 bases of the junction left unmatched. The CDR3 runs 17 residues. CDR3 DNA: TGTGCCAGCAGTTACTCTCCCTATACTAGCGATCCGGAGACCCAGTACTTC. This codes for CASSYSPYTSDPETQYF.

This clonotype showed up just once. V is TRBV7-6 and J is TRBJ1-1; D gene ambiguous. Germline CDR1 reads SGHVS; CDR2 reads FNYEAQ. The V end was cut by 5 bases, the J end by 5 bases, with 12 bases between. The CDR3 is made up of 13 amino acids. CDR3 sequence (DNA): TGTGCCAGCAGCCCGCCGAGTTTTACTGAAGCTTTCTTT. Its protein is CASSPPSFTEAFF. Supplemented by reference TRBV7-6 and TRBJ1-1, the full variable domain reads GAGVSQSPRYKVTKRGQDVALRCDPISGHVSLYWYRQALGQGPEFLTYFNYEAQQDKSGLPNDRFSAERPEGSISTLTIQRTEQRDSAMYRCASSPPSFTEAFFGQGTRLTVV.

The chain combines TRBV28 with TRBJ2-1, with 11 bases that match TRBD2. The junction had 11 bases not matched to a gene; V was cut back by 10 bases and J by 0 bases. In germline, CDR1 is MDHEN, CDR2 SYDVKM. The CDR3 length is 17 residues. The CDR3 DNA sequence: TGTGCCACCCATTCTTATAGCGGGAGGGCCTCCTACAATGAGCAGTTCTTC. It yields the protein CATHSYSGRASYNEQFF.

This chain joins TRBV28 and TRBJ2-7; the D gene is possibly TRBD2 (6 bases). V lost 8 bases and J lost 2, with 19 bases in between. The germline CDR1 and CDR2 sequences are MDHEN and SYDVKM. This CDR3 comprises 15 residues. DNA for the CDR3: TGTGCCAGCCTCACAAGTGGGAGGTTCCCCTACGAGCAGTACTTC. Protein sequence: CASLTSGRFPYEQYF.

The CDR3 spells CASSYGKSGANVLTF. For the CDR3, the DNA is TGTGCCAGCAGTTACGGGAAGTCCGGGGCCAACGTCCTGACTTTC. The chain links TRBV6-6 to TRBJ2-6; no clear D. This CDR3 comprises 15 residues. The V end was cut by 2 bases, the J end by 4 bases, with 9 bases between. Germline CDR1 reads MNHNY; CDR2 reads SVGAGI (reference sequence).

The gene calls are TRBV20-1 and TRBJ2-5; possibly TRBD1 for D (6 bases). Germline-derived CDR1 and CDR2 are DFQATT and SNEGSKA (reference sequence). The CDR3 covers 14 residues. Trimming removed 5 bases from V and 2 bases from J, with 15 bases in between. The CDR3 DNA reads TGCAGTGCTGGATCCAGACAGGTACAAGAGACCCAGTACTTC. This translates into CSAGSRQVQETQYF.

The gene calls are TRBV20-1 and TRBJ2-5; 11 bases line up with TRBD2. The CDR3 has 16 residues. Unmatched junction bases numbered 8, after V lost 1 base and J lost 4 bases. In germline, CDR1 is DFQATT, CDR2 SNEGSKA (reference sequence). The CDR3 nucleotides are TGCAGTGCTAGAGTGACTAGCGGGGACAATCGAGAGACCCAGTACTTC. Protein product: CSARVTSGDNRETQYF.